This T cell receptor (beta chain) was sequenced in a study of T cells after posttransplantation cyclophosphamide. Whole-study results and caveats: Blood and skin or GI T cell repertoires showed limited TRB overlap. Recipient CMV seropositivity and CMV reactivation strongly tracked TRB clonality.

On the day of bone marrow donation, the related graft donor provided peripheral blood. Only in-frame clones appear in the TCRdb table, and some are missing; sequencing was by immunoSEQ multiplex PCR. The sample yields 45,000 to 55,000 clones, without any singletons. Germline CDR1 reads MNHEY; CDR2 reads SVGAGI. The trim removed 7 bases at V and 2 bases at J, leaving 5 bases unmatched. The CDR3 consists of 14 residues. This clone appeared many times. Its antigen remains unidentified. The origin of this receptor is a man aged 35 to 55 in good health, CMV-negative, and a related stem cell transplant donor. The chain links TRBV6-5 to TRBJ2-7; 10 positions match TRBD1. Source material: PBMCs. The CDR3 DNA follows: TGTGCCAGCATAGACAGGGGGCGGACCTACGAGCAGTACTTC. It specifies CASIDRGRTYEQYF.